A selection of T cell receptor beta chains follows, all from one sample in a study of tumor and adjacent non-tumor tissue in lung cancer. TCRdb re-called the multiplex PCR reads through MiXCR, storing one row per CDR3 protein. The table has about 93,000 distinct CDR3 sequences, about 67% seen once. Sample: lung tumor tissue. All receptors come from a man aged 55 to 69 with non-small cell lung cancer. The CDR3 runs from the conserved cysteine through the conserved F or W. The order of the fields is CDR3 DNA, CDR3 protein, J gene, clone size, D gene, V gene. A D gene is named only where the DNA matches it firmly. Rows give clone size only sometimes, using once, few, many, or a class for an expanded clone.

CDR3 DNA: TGTGCCAGCAGCTTACAAACGGGAGACTACGAGCAGTACTTC
CDR3 protein: CASSLQTGDYEQYF
J gene: TRBJ2-7
clone size: -
D gene: -
V gene: TRBV11-2

CDR3 DNA: TGTGCCAGCAGCAGCGGACAGACCTACAAAGAGCAGTTCTTC
CDR3 protein: CASSSGQTYKEQFF
J gene: TRBJ2-1
clone size: -
D gene: -
V gene: TRBV5-4

CDR3 DNA: TGTGCCAGCAGCCAAGCGCAGGCTAGCGGATCGTTAGTCAAAGGCATTCAGTACTTC
CDR3 protein: CASSQAQASGSLVKGIQYF
J gene: TRBJ2-4
clone size: -
D gene: TRBD2
V gene: TRBV4-2

CDR3 DNA: TGTGCCCGTGGACCAGGGGGCTCATGGGATGAGCAGTTCTTC
CDR3 protein: CARGPGGSWDEQFF
J gene: TRBJ2-1
clone size: -
D gene: TRBD1
V gene: TRBV11-1

CDR3 DNA: TGTGCCAGCAGTTTACATCCTAGCGGGGGACCGTACAATGAGCAGTTCTTC
CDR3 protein: CASSLHPSGGPYNEQFF
J gene: TRBJ2-1
clone size: many
D gene: TRBD2
V gene: TRBV12-3/TRBV12-4

CDR3 DNA: TGTGCCAGCAGCTTAGCCGCGGTGGATACGCAGTATTTT
CDR3 protein: CASSLAAVDTQYF
J gene: TRBJ2-3
clone size: many
D gene: -
V gene: TRBV7-9

CDR3 DNA: TGTGCCAGCAGCCCTAGGGGGGGTGAGGACACTGAAGCTTTCTTC
CDR3 protein: CASSPRGGEDTEAFF
J gene: TRBJ1-1
clone size: -
D gene: -
V gene: TRBV11-2

CDR3 DNA: TGCACCGTTGACCAACGGGGACTATGGGAGCAGTTCTTC
CDR3 protein: CTVDQRGLWEQFF
J gene: TRBJ2-1
clone size: -
D gene: TRBD2
V gene: TRBV29-1

CDR3 DNA: TGTTCTAGCAGCTTTCCAGGCGGCGCCTACGAGCAGTACTTC
CDR3 protein: CSSSFPGGAYEQYF
J gene: TRBJ2-7
clone size: -
D gene: -
V gene: TRBV11-1

CDR3 DNA: TGCAGCGTTGAAGGCGGAGGGGGCCTTTACAATAAGCAGTTCTTC
CDR3 protein: CSVEGGGGLYNKQFF
J gene: TRBJ2-1
clone size: -
D gene: -
V gene: TRBV29-1

CDR3 DNA: TGCAGTGCTAGAGATGTGAGGGCCGCCAAAAACATTCAGTACTTC
CDR3 protein: CSARDVRAAKNIQYF
J gene: TRBJ2-4
clone size: few
D gene: -
V gene: TRBV20-1

CDR3 DNA: TGCGCCAGCAGCTTAATTTCAGGCTATGGCTACACCTTC
CDR3 protein: CASSLISGYGYTF
J gene: TRBJ1-2
clone size: few
D gene: -
V gene: TRBV5-1

CDR3 DNA: TGTACCAGCAGCCAATCAGGGGTGGAATCTGGAAACACCATATATTTT
CDR3 protein: CTSSQSGVESGNTIYF
J gene: TRBJ1-3
clone size: -
D gene: -
V gene: TRBV6-1

CDR3 DNA: TGTGCCAGCAGCCCAGGGGCGGACGGAAACAATGAGCAGTTATTC
CDR3 protein: CASSPGADGNNEQLF
J gene: TRBJ2-1
clone size: -
D gene: -
V gene: TRBV6-6

CDR3 DNA: TGCAGCGTTGTACCGGCGGCCACCGGGGAGCTGTTTTTT
CDR3 protein: CSVVPAATGELFF
J gene: TRBJ2-2
clone size: many
D gene: -
V gene: TRBV29-1

CDR3 DNA: TGTGCCAGCAGCTACATTGACAGGGGGACGTACGAGCAGTATTTC
CDR3 protein: CASSYIDRGTYEQYF
J gene: TRBJ2-7
clone size: -
D gene: TRBD1
V gene: TRBV5-6

CDR3 DNA: TGTGCTAGTGTACAGGGGGTGCATGTGGCCAACGTCCTGACTTTC
CDR3 protein: CASVQGVHVANVLTF
J gene: TRBJ2-6
clone size: -
D gene: TRBD1
V gene: TRBV12-5

CDR3 DNA: TGTGCCTGCAGCCACAGACCGGGACCCCGAGCCTATAGTTCACCCCTCCACTTT
CDR3 protein: CACSHRPGPRAYSSPLHF
J gene: TRBJ1-6
clone size: -
D gene: -
V gene: TRBV14

CDR3 DNA: TGTGCCAGCGGTGGACAGGAGGCGAACATTCAGTACTTC
CDR3 protein: CASGGQEANIQYF
J gene: TRBJ2-4
clone size: -
D gene: TRBD1
V gene: TRBV12-3/TRBV12-4

CDR3 DNA: TGTGCCAGCAGCCTTCCGTGGACTATCGGGAGTAACCACGAGCAGTACTTC
CDR3 protein: CASSLPWTIGSNHEQYF
J gene: TRBJ2-7
clone size: -
D gene: -
V gene: TRBV5-4

CDR3 DNA: TGTGCCAGCAAAGTGAGGCCCGTACGGAGCTCTGGAAACACCATATATTTT
CDR3 protein: CASKVRPVRSSGNTIYF
J gene: TRBJ1-3
clone size: -
D gene: -
V gene: TRBV6-5

CDR3 DNA: TGTGCCAACAGTTATTCGCCCCAGGGTTACAATGGGCAGTTCTTC
CDR3 protein: CANSYSPQGYNGQFF
J gene: TRBJ2-1
clone size: -
D gene: -
V gene: TRBV6-5

CDR3 DNA: TGTATCAGCAGTTACACAGGTTTCGGGCGGAGAGAAAAACTGTTTTTT
CDR3 protein: CISSYTGFGRREKLFF
J gene: TRBJ1-4
clone size: -
D gene: -
V gene: TRBV6-5

CDR3 DNA: TGTGCCAGCAGCTTGGTTCTCAGTGAGCAGTTCTTC
CDR3 protein: CASSLVLSEQFF
J gene: TRBJ2-1
clone size: few
D gene: -
V gene: TRBV5-6

CDR3 DNA: TGTGCCAGCGGGCCCGCATCGGATACACAGTATTTT
CDR3 protein: CASGPASDTQYF
J gene: TRBJ2-3
clone size: -
D gene: -
V gene: TRBV12-3/TRBV12-4

CDR3 DNA: TGCAGCGTTGAGGAGATTACATACAATGAGCAGTTCTTC
CDR3 protein: CSVEEITYNEQFF
J gene: TRBJ2-1
clone size: many
D gene: -
V gene: TRBV29-1

CDR3 DNA: TGTGCCTGCAGCCGAAGCCCTAGCAGGAGGACCTACGAGCAGTACTTC
CDR3 protein: CACSRSPSRRTYEQYF
J gene: TRBJ2-7
clone size: -
D gene: -
V gene: TRBV6-2/TRBV6-3

CDR3 DNA: TGCAGTGCTAGAGTGGGGACGGGACAGCATAATTCACCCCTCCACTTT
CDR3 protein: CSARVGTGQHNSPLHF
J gene: TRBJ1-6
clone size: -
D gene: TRBD1
V gene: TRBV20-1

CDR3 DNA: TGTGCCAGCAGTAGGAACAGCTATAACTATGGCTACACCTTC
CDR3 protein: CASSRNSYNYGYTF
J gene: TRBJ1-2
clone size: many
D gene: -
V gene: TRBV12-3/TRBV12-4

CDR3 DNA: TGTGCCAGCAGCCGACGGCCTACCCAAGAGACCCAGTACTTC
CDR3 protein: CASSRRPTQETQYF
J gene: TRBJ2-5
clone size: many
D gene: -
V gene: TRBV12-3/TRBV12-4

CDR3 DNA: TGTGTCAGCAGTTACTCGAGGTTGGTGAGCAGGGGTCCTGAAGCTTTCTTT
CDR3 protein: CVSSYSRLVSRGPEAFF
J gene: TRBJ1-1
clone size: -
D gene: -
V gene: TRBV6-6

CDR3 DNA: TGTGCCACGGGACAGGTCCTCTCCTACGAGCAGTACTTC
CDR3 protein: CATGQVLSYEQYF
J gene: TRBJ2-7
clone size: medium-sized
D gene: TRBD1
V gene: TRBV11-3

CDR3 DNA: TGCAGCGTAGACCGGGATGGCTACGCCTTC
CDR3 protein: CSVDRDGYAF
J gene: TRBJ1-2
clone size: -
D gene: -
V gene: TRBV29-1

CDR3 DNA: TGCGCCAGCAGCTTAGCCCCACAGGATCCCTATGGCTACACCTTC
CDR3 protein: CASSLAPQDPYGYTF
J gene: TRBJ1-2
clone size: -
D gene: -
V gene: TRBV13

CDR3 DNA: TGTGTCAGCAGTTATCAGGGTTCAAATCAGCCCCAGTATTTT
CDR3 protein: CVSSYQGSNQPQYF
J gene: TRBJ2-3
clone size: -
D gene: -
V gene: TRBV6-6

CDR3 DNA: TGTGTCAGCAGTTATTCCGATGGTAAAAATTCACCCCTCCACTTT
CDR3 protein: CVSSYSDGKNSPLHF
J gene: TRBJ1-6
clone size: -
D gene: -
V gene: TRBV6-5